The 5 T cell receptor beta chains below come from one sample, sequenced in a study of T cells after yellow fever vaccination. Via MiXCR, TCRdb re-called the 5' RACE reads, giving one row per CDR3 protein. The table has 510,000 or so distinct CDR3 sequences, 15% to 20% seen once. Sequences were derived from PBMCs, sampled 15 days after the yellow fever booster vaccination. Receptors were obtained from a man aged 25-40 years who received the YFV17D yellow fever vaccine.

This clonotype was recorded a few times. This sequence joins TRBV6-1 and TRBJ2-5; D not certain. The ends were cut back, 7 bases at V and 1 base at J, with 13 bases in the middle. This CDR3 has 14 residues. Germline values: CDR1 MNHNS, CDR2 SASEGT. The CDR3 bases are TGTGCCAGCACCTGGACGAACTCCCAAGAGACCCAGTACTTC. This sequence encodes CASTWTNSQETQYF.

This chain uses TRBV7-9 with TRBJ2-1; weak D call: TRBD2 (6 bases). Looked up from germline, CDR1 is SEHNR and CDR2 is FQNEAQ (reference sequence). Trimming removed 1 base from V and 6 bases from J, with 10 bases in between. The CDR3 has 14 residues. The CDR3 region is CASSLVVSGNEQFF. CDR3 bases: TGTGCCAGCAGCTTAGTAGTTAGCGGCAATGAGCAGTTCTTC.

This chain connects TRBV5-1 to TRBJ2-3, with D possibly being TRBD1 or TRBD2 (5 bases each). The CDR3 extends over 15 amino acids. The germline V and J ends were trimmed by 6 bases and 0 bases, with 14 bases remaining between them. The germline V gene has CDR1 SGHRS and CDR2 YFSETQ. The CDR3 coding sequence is TGCGCCAGCAACCCGATTGGGACGAGCACAGATACGCAGTATTTT. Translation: CASNPIGTSTDTQYF.

CDR3 sequence (DNA): TGTGCCAGCAGTCGCGGGACTAGCGGGAGGGGGGCAGAGACCCAGTACTTC. Translating gives CASSRGTSGRGAETQYF. The chain employs TRBV12-3 or TRBV12-4 and TRBJ2-5; 16 bases fit TRBD2. Unmatched junction bases numbered 7, after V lost 5 bases and J lost 4 bases. The CDR3 contains 17 residues.

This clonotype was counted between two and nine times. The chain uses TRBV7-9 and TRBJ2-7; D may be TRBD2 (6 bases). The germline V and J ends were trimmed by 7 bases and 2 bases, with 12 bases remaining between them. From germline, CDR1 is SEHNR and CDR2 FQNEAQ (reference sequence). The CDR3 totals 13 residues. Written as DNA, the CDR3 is TGTGCCAGCACCCTCGCGGGGACCTACGAGCAGTACTTC. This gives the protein CASTLAGTYEQYF. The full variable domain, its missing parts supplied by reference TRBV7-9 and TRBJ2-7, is DTGVSQNPRHKITKRGQNVTFRCDPISEHNRLYWYRQTLGQGPEFLTYFQNEAQLEKSRLLSDRFSAERPKGSFSTLEIQRTEQGDSAMYLCASTLAGTYEQYFGPGTRLTVT.